The 18 T cell receptor beta chains in this list originate from one sample, sequenced in a study of cytomegalovirus exposure and HLA in healthy donors. The PCR had 60 Vbeta and 13 Jbeta primers. Assay used: immunoSEQ multiplex PCR; TCRdb lists only in-frame clones, some missing. The sample comprises a few hundred thousand clones, over 70% of which are singletons, and about 0.3% rests with the top ten. Sequencing used PBMCs. The source is a girl aged 2-10 years in good health and CMV-seronegative.

This rearrangement joins TRBV28 to TRBJ1-4; 9 bases align to TRBD1. The CDR3 spans 15 residues. Germline V gives CDR1 MDHEN, CDR2 SYDVKM. V trimming: 5 bases; J trimming: 8 bases; junction bases outside the gene matches: 9. CDR3 nucleotides: TGTGCCAGCAGTCCTCCGGGACAGGGACCCGAAAAACTGTTTTTT. Encoded protein: CASSPPGQGPEKLFF.

The CDR3 loop reads CASSQDRGANTGELFF. The CDR3 DNA follows: TGTGCCAGCAGCCAAGACAGGGGTGCGAACACCGGGGAGCTGTTTTTT. The rearrangement joins TRBV7-7 to TRBJ2-2, with 8 bases matching TRBD1. Germline V gene data show CDR1 as SSHAT and CDR2 as FNYEAQ (reference sequence). Germline trimming cut 5 bases from V and 0 bases from J; bases unmatched to any gene: 5. The length of the CDR3 is 16 residues.

This chain links TRBV2 with TRBJ2-1; TRBD2 aligns across 8 bases. Germline V lookup: CDR1 SNHLY, CDR2 FYNNEI. There are 15 residues in the CDR3. J gave up 0 bases and V 8 bases, and 6 bases lay outside the gene matches. This CDR3 reads CASETSVSSYNEQFF. CDR3 sequence (DNA): TGTGCCAGCGAGACTAGCGTCAGCTCCTACAATGAGCAGTTCTTC. Filled out from reference TRBV2 and TRBJ2-1, the complete variable domain reads EPEVTQTPSHQVTQMGQEVILRCVPISNHLYFYWYRQILGQKVEFLVSFYNNEISEKSEIFDDQFSVERPDGSNFTLKIRSTKLEDSAMYFCASETSVSSYNEQFFGPGTRLTVL.

This chain links TRBV6-1 with TRBJ1-4; the match to TRBD1 covers 10 bases. The CDR3 is 15 residues long. With V trimmed by 6 bases and J by 7 bases, 8 bases remained unmatched. CDR1 and CDR2 from the germline V gene are MNHNS and SASEGT. CDR3 bases: TGTGCCAGCAGCCCGAGGACAGGGGGATTTGAAAAACTGTTTTTT. Its protein is CASSPRTGGFEKLFF.

This clone occurred a few times. The chain links TRBV7-3 to TRBJ2-1; 12 nucleotides line up with TRBD2. The germline V gene has CDR1 SGHTA and CDR2 FQGTGA. The CDR3 length is 17 residues. V lost 0 bases to trimming and J lost 8 bases; unmatched junction nucleotides: 8. CDR3 DNA sequence: TGTGCCAGCAGCTTAACTCCGACTAGCGGGAGTGAGGATGAGCAGTTCTTC. Translated: CASSLTPTSGSEDEQFF.

The chain couples TRBV5-4 to TRBJ2-4; 7 bases are shared with TRBD2. Germline lookup yields CDR1 SGHNT and CDR2 YYREEE (reference sequence). This CDR3 has 15 amino acids. The V and J ends lost 1 base and 8 bases, in that order; junction bases with no gene match: 9. DNA of the CDR3: TGTGCCAGCAGCTTGTGGGGGGGTGGCGTAGACATTCAGTACTTC. Amino acid sequence: CASSLWGGGVDIQYF.

The V and J genes are TRBV15 and TRBJ1-2; no firm D call. Trimming pared 1 base from V and 4 bases from J, leaving 13 bases between. The germline V gene encodes CDR1 LNHNV and CDR2 YYDKDF (reference sequence). The CDR3 sequence is 15 residues long. This CDR3 is CATSRVNRDFYGYTF. In DNA, the CDR3 is TGTGCCACCAGCAGAGTGAACAGAGATTTCTATGGCTACACCTTC.

The CDR3: CASSGGVPGANVLTF. The DNA for the CDR3 is TGTGCCAGCAGCGGGGGGGTCCCTGGGGCCAACGTCCTGACTTTC. This chain joins TRBV9 and TRBJ2-6; TRBD2 is a possible D gene (6 bases). The V gene's germline CDR1 is SGDLS and CDR2 YYNGEE. V shed 3 bases and J shed 2 bases, with 9 bases lying between them. The CDR3 runs to 15 residues.

The chain carries TRBV5-8 and TRBJ1-2; D might be TRBD1 (6 bases). This CDR3 is built from 11 residues. Trimming removed 2 bases at V and 8 bases at J, with 7 bases between. Germline loops: CDR1 SGHTS, CDR2 YDEGEE. The CDR3 DNA is TGTGCCAGCAGCTTCAGGGGCGGCTACACCTTC. This gives the protein CASSFRGGYTF.

The V and J genes are TRBV6-1 and TRBJ1-1, with D hard to call. The V end lost 4 bases, the J end lost 8 bases, and 17 bases lay between the germline ends. The CDR3 covers 14 residues. Looked up from germline, CDR1 is MNHNS and CDR2 is SASEGT. Here the CDR3 reads CASSVETARGEAFF. The CDR3 nucleotides are TGTGCCAGCAGTGTAGAGACGGCGAGAGGGGAAGCTTTCTTT.

V is TRBV7-9 and J is TRBJ1-2; the D is unclear. The CDR3 extends over 13 amino acids. Germline assignment: CDR1 SEHNR and CDR2 FQNEAQ (reference sequence). V was trimmed by 4 bases and J by 3 bases, leaving 9 bases between them. The CDR3 loop is CASSSQSYYGYTF. Written as DNA, the CDR3 is TGTGCCAGCAGCTCACAGAGCTACTATGGCTACACCTTC.

The V gene is TRBV4-2, the J gene TRBJ1-4; D perhaps matches TRBD1 (5 bases). The germline CDR1 and CDR2 sequences are LGHNA and YNFKEQ. The CDR3 is 15 amino acids. V lost 7 bases to trimming and J lost 5 bases, with 17 bases between them. The CDR3 DNA reads TGTGCCAGCACTCCGAGGAGGGGAGCAAATGAAAAACTGTTTTTT. It specifies CASTPRRGANEKLFF.

This clone was counted a few times. The rearrangement joins TRBV9 to TRBJ1-3; the D is unclear. CDR3 length equals 16 residues. V shed 0 bases and J shed 1 base, with 11 bases lying between them. Germline V CDR1 and CDR2: SGDLS, YYNGEE. CDR3 bases: TGTGCCAGCAGCGTAGTGGCCGGGTGGTCTGGAAACACCATATATTTT. It codes for CASSVVAGWSGNTIYF.

The V and J genes are TRBV19 and TRBJ2-7; TRBD1 is a possible D gene (6 bases). Germline-derived CDR1 and CDR2 are LNHDA and SQIVND (reference sequence). There are 16 residues in the CDR3. V lost 3 bases, J lost 1 base, and 16 bases lay in between. Here the CDR3 DNA reads TGTGCCAGTAGTATCTCGACGGGACATATTTCCTACGAGCAGTACTTC. Protein: CASSISTGHISYEQYF.

The chain uses TRBV5-4 and TRBJ1-2; D ambiguous. Germline V gives CDR1 SGHNT, CDR2 YYREEE (reference sequence). The CDR3 extends over 13 amino acids. The V end lost 4 bases, the J end lost 8 bases, and 15 bases lay between the germline ends. The CDR3 coding sequence is TGTGCCAGCAGCACGGACGGGATTGGCGGCTACACCTTC. As protein: CASSTDGIGGYTF.

V is TRBV7-6 and J is TRBJ2-5, with D maybe TRBD1 (6 bases). CDR1 is SGHVS and CDR2 is FNYEAQ in the germline V gene. The CDR3 has 13 residues. Between the trimmed V and J ends, which lost 5 bases and 5 bases, there was a span of 12 bases. CDR3: CASSTSGVETQYF. The DNA for the CDR3 is TGTGCCAGCAGCACGTCAGGGGTGGAGACCCAGTACTTC.

V usage is TRBV9 and J usage is TRBJ1-2; TRBD1 is a possible D gene (6 bases). Germline assignment: CDR1 SGDLS and CDR2 YYNGEE. V shed 4 bases and J shed 0 bases, with 13 bases lying between them. CDR3 length: 15 residues. CDR3: CASSPDRPPNYGYTF. The CDR3 nucleotides read TGTGCCAGCAGCCCTGACAGGCCGCCTAACTATGGCTACACCTTC.

The J gene is TRBJ2-1, the V gene TRBV27, with 9 bases that match TRBD1. Germline CDR1 MNHEY, CDR2 SMNVEV (reference sequence). The CDR3 is made up of 18 amino acids. J gave up 6 bases and V 3 bases, and 15 bases lay outside the gene matches. The chain's CDR3 is CASSLSRDRALAANEQFF. The DNA for the CDR3 is TGTGCCAGCAGTTTGTCCCGGGACAGGGCTCTAGCCGCCAATGAGCAGTTCTTC.